This entry lists 28 T cell receptor beta chains sequenced from one sample in a study of tissue T cells after allogeneic stem cell transplantation. As for time point: mouse harvest day 14 after allogeneic transplant. Mouse grafts combined 10^7 T-cell-depleted bone marrow cells with 10^6 splenic CD5+ T cells. Repertoires were generated with immunoSEQ multiplex PCR, while TCRdb's copy carries only in-frame clones and drops some. The sample has roughly 5,400 clones, almost 40% seen once. The specimen sequenced was gut tissue. These receptors came from a female BALB/c mouse given C57BL/6 T cells with graft-versus-host disease after an allogeneic hematopoietic cell transplant.

Concerning this clone: Mouse gene names apply. The read is 1 residue too short to cover the CDR3 end, so that end is filled in from the germline J gene. This rearrangement joins TRBV13-3 to TRBJ2-1; 11 bases match TRBD2. CDR1 is NNHDY, CDR2 SYVADS, per germline. The CDR3 is 14 residues long. The V segment lost 4 bases and the J segment 7 bases; nucleotides outside the gene matches: 4. The CDR3 reads CASSILGGRAEQFF. The sequenced CDR3 bases are TGTGCCAGCAGTATACTGGGGGGGCGAGCTGAGCAGTTC.

Note on this clone: Gene names are the mouse ones. The read ends 1 residue early relative to the CDR3; the germline J gene fills the gap. This chain connects TRBV29 to TRBJ2-7; 10 nucleotides agree with TRBD1. There are 15 residues in the CDR3. Germline trimming cut 2 bases from V and 4 bases from J; bases unmatched to any gene: 5. From germline, CDR1 is MSHET and CDR2 SYDVDS. The CDR3 sequence is CASSLGTGEGYEQYF. CDR3 DNA, as far as it was read: TGTGCTAGCAGTTTAGGGACAGGGGAGGGTTATGAACAGTAC.

On this clone itself: The listed genes are named as in mouse. The CDR3 end falls 1 residue outside the read, so it is completed with the germline J gene. This sequence joins TRBV15 and TRBJ1-6, with D uncertain. TRBJ1-6 is an ORF for which the function is uncertain. V was pared by 4 bases and J by 1 base, with 5 bases between. This CDR3 spans 14 amino acids. The V gene's germline CDR1 is SGHND and CDR2 FRSKSL. The CDR3 region is CASSYTSYNSPLYF. Partial CDR3 DNA: TGTGCCAGCAGTTACACGTCCTATAATTCGCCCCTCTAC.

Concerning this clone itself: Mouse gene names apply. The CDR3 end falls 1 residue outside the read, so it is completed with the germline J gene. The rearrangement uses TRBV2 and TRBJ2-7; D is unresolved. Germline lookup yields CDR1 LGHNA and CDR2 YSYQKL. Trimming left V 0 bases short and J 7 bases short, with 4 bases between. The CDR3 extends over 11 amino acids. CDR3 protein: CASSQDWEQYF. CDR3 bases read: TGTGCCAGCAGCCAAGATTGGGAACAGTAC.

As for this clone: Gene names denote mouse genes. The read terminates 1 residue before the CDR3 end, so the remaining end is supplied by the germline J gene. The genes are TRBV3 and TRBJ2-7, with 8 bases that match TRBD1. Germline V CDR1 and CDR2: SNHLY, FYNGKV (reference sequence). V shed 1 base, J shed 7 bases, and the junction held 6 bases outside the gene matches. The CDR3 runs to 14 residues. The sequenced CDR3 bases are TGTGCCAGCAGCTTAGACAGGGGGATAGGGGAACAGTAC. Protein product: CASSLDRGIGEQY. The whole CDR3 is CASSLDRGIGEQYF.

This clone showed up just a few times. The gene names given are mouse names. Read sequence stops 1 residue before the CDR3 end, and the germline J gene provides the missing end. The V call is TRBV13-1, the J call TRBJ2-2; D is uncertain. V was pared by 2 bases and J by 3 bases, with 5 bases between. CDR3 length: 13 amino acids. CDR1 and CDR2 from the germline V gene are NSHNY and SYGAGN. The CDR3 sequence is CASSEGYTGQLYF. The CDR3 DNA, read in part, is TGTGCCAGCAGTGAGGGGTACACCGGGCAGCTCTAC.

The table lists this clone with a few counts. The gene symbols are mouse symbols. The read gets to within 1 residue of the CDR3 end, and the germline J gene fills in the rest. This chain joins TRBV1 and TRBJ2-4, with D possibly TRBD2 on 6 matching bases. Trimming left V 3 bases short and J 0 bases short, with 13 bases between. CDR3 size: 16 residues. Germline-derived CDR1 and CDR2 are NSQYPW and LRSPGD (reference sequence). CDR3 amino acids: CTCSARWGISQNTLYF. The DNA read from the CDR3 is TGCACCTGCAGTGCGAGGTGGGGGATTAGTCAAAACACCTTGTAC.

This clone is medium-sized. The gene symbols are mouse symbols. The observed sequence ends 1 residue before the CDR3 terminus, with the missing tail filled in from the germline J gene. The rearrangement joins TRBV3 to TRBJ2-2, with 8 bases lining up with TRBD1. The CDR3 spans 15 residues. Germline CDR1 reads SNHLY; CDR2 reads FYNGKV (reference sequence). V lost 2 bases, J lost 4 bases, and 3 bases stayed unmatched. Incomplete CDR3 DNA: TGTGCCAGCAGCTTAACCAGGGGGCCCACCGGGCAGCTCTAC. Translated: CASSLTRGPTGQLY. The full CDR3 sequence reads CASSLTRGPTGQLYF.

This clone has just a few counts. Gene names and germline match the mouse. The read terminates 1 residue ahead of where the CDR3 ends, so the germline J gene completes it. The rearrangement links TRBV23 to TRBJ2-2. CDR1 KGHTA and CDR2 FQNQQP come from the germline V gene. The CDR3 consists of 14 residues. Incomplete CDR3 DNA: TGCTCCAGCAGTCAGGGGGCGAACACCGGGCAGCTCTAC. Protein: CSSSQGANTGQLY. The whole CDR3 region reads CSSSQGANTGQLYF.

A note on this clone: Gene and germline names: mouse. The read ends 1 residue early relative to the CDR3; the germline J gene fills the gap. The chain recombines TRBV26 with TRBJ2-7, with a weak D call TRBD1 (6 bases). Per the germline V gene, CDR1 is KGHPV and CDR2 is FQNQEV (reference sequence). Trimming removed 8 bases from V and 1 base from J, with 6 bases in between. The CDR3 length is 11 residues. The sequenced part of the CDR3 DNA is TGTGCCAGCGGGACATCCTATGAACAGTAC. It specifies CASGTSYEQY. The whole CDR3 protein is CASGTSYEQYF.

This clone was detected a few times. The germline and genes are mouse ones. The read falls 1 residue short of the CDR3 end, and the missing part is taken from the germline J gene. The chain recombines TRBV3 with TRBJ2-3; 11 positions match TRBD2. V was clipped by 4 bases and J by 0 bases; unmatched bases: 0. Germline V gene data show CDR1 as SNHLY and CDR2 as FYNGKV (reference sequence). This CDR3 spans 15 amino acids. The part of the CDR3 DNA that was read is TGTGCCAGCAGCTGGACTGGGGGGAGTGCAGAAACGCTGTAT. Encoded protein: CASSWTGGSAETLY. The CDR3 in its entirety is CASSWTGGSAETLYF.

As for this clone: The genes are named according to mouse. The read gets to within 1 residue of the CDR3 end, and the germline J gene fills in the rest. This rearrangement joins TRBV5 to TRBJ2-7; weak D call: TRBD1 (6 bases). V was trimmed by 4 bases and J by 3 bases, leaving 10 bases between them. Germline V gives CDR1 LGHNA, CDR2 YNLKQL (reference sequence). This CDR3 comprises 13 residues. The CDR3 loop reads CASSRGQYYEQYF. The covered CDR3 bases are TGTGCCAGCAGCCGTGGACAGTACTATGAACAGTAC.

This clone was counted a few times. Gene labels here are mouse ones. The read terminates 1 residue ahead of where the CDR3 ends, so the germline J gene completes it. This chain uses TRBV26 with TRBJ1-1; D not certain. Germline V lookup: CDR1 KGHPV, CDR2 FQNQEV (reference sequence). The CDR3 runs to 13 residues. The V end was cut by 2 bases, the J end by 1 base, with 5 bases between. The CDR3 here is CASSLAGNTEVFF. The CDR3 bases that were read are TGTGCCAGCAGTCTGGCGGGAAACACAGAAGTCTTC.

Regarding this clone: Gene names are mouse gene names. Read sequence stops 1 residue before the CDR3 end, and the germline J gene provides the missing end. The rearrangement joins TRBV5 to TRBJ2-1, with 8 bases identical to TRBD2. Germline trimming cut 1 base from V and 0 bases from J; bases unmatched to any gene: 5. The CDR3 runs to 17 residues. Looked up from germline, CDR1 is LGHNA and CDR2 is YNLKQL (reference sequence). The sequenced part of the CDR3 DNA is TGTGCCAGCAGCCAAGGACTGGGGTCCTATAACTATGCTGAGCAGTTC. This codes for CASSQGLGSYNYAEQF. The full CDR3 protein is CASSQGLGSYNYAEQFF.

This clone showed up just a few times. Genes here carry mouse names. The CDR3 end falls 1 residue outside the read, so it is completed with the germline J gene. The V call is TRBV15, the J call TRBJ2-7; D might be TRBD1 (5 bases). CDR3 length: 11 amino acids. Trimming removed 6 bases from V and 3 bases from J, with 6 bases in between. From germline, CDR1 is SGHND and CDR2 FRSKSL. The covered CDR3 bases are TGTGCCAGCAGAGACAGCTATGAACAGTAC. Residues: CASRDSYEQY. The full CDR3 sequence reads CASRDSYEQYF.

As to this clone: The gene names here belong to mouse. The sequence runs out 1 residue before the end of the CDR3; the remainder is reconstructed from the germline J gene. This chain joins TRBV26 and TRBJ1-2, with no clear D. Trimming shortened V by 2 bases and J by 0 bases, and 7 bases separated the two germline ends. The CDR3 is 14 amino acids. The germline CDR1 and CDR2 sequences are KGHPV and FQNQEV (reference sequence). CDR3 DNA (partial): TGTGCCAGCAGTCTGACCCAGTCAAACTCCGACTACACC. Its protein is CASSLTQSNSDYT. The complete CDR3 sequence is CASSLTQSNSDYTF.

By sample fraction, this clone is medium-sized. Germline and genes: mouse. The CDR3 end lies 1 residue beyond the end of the read and is filled in from the germline J gene. The rearrangement joins TRBV13-1 to TRBJ2-7; D is unclear. Germline V gene lookup returns CDR1 NSHNY and CDR2 SYGAGN. CDR3 size: 12 residues. Trimming left V 2 bases short and J 3 bases short, with 6 bases between. The sequenced part of the CDR3 DNA is TGTGCCAGCAGTGAAGCCTTCTATGAACAGTAC. The encoded protein is CASSEAFYEQY. The whole CDR3 protein is CASSEAFYEQYF.

In regard to this clone: Germline and genes here are mouse. The CDR3 end falls 1 residue outside the read, so it is completed with the germline J gene. At the DNA level, this CDR3 is encoded by other sequences in the same sample as well. The gene calls are TRBV26 and TRBJ2-4; TRBD1 might be the D (6 bases). This CDR3 comprises 13 residues. Germline V CDR1 and CDR2: KGHPV, FQNQEV (reference sequence). Trimming left V 4 bases short and J 4 bases short, with 9 bases between. The DNA read from the CDR3 is TGTGCCAGCAGTCCTGGGACAAAAAACACCTTGTAC. It codes for CASSPGTKNTLY. Given in full, the CDR3 is CASSPGTKNTLYF.

To note about this clone: Any gene name here is a mouse gene name. The read terminates 1 residue before the CDR3 end, so the remaining end is supplied by the germline J gene. The rearrangement uses TRBV26 and TRBJ2-7; 10 nucleotides agree with TRBD1. The CDR3 spans 14 residues. In germline, CDR1 is KGHPV, CDR2 FQNQEV (reference sequence). The J segment lost 2 bases and the V segment lost 2 bases, leaving 0 bases of the junction unmatched. Incomplete CDR3 DNA: TGTGCCAGCAGTCTGGGGACAGGGGCCTATGAACAGTAC. Translated, it gives CASSLGTGAYEQY. The full CDR3 protein is CASSLGTGAYEQYF.

This clone is medium-sized by share. These gene names are mouse names. The covered CDR3 bases are TGTGCCAGCAGTCGACAGGGTTATGAACAGTAC. Its translation is CASSRQGYEQY. From start to end, the CDR3 is CASSRQGYEQYF. V and J are TRBV26 and TRBJ2-7; 7 nucleotides align to TRBD1. Read sequence stops 1 residue before the CDR3 end, and the germline J gene provides the missing end. Germline assignment: CDR1 KGHPV and CDR2 FQNQEV (reference sequence). CDR3 length: 12 amino acids. The trim removed 4 bases at V and 4 bases at J, leaving 1 base unmatched.

As for this clone: The gene names given are mouse names. With the read ending 1 residue before the CDR3 end, the germline J gene is used to fill in that end. V and J are TRBV14 and TRBJ2-2; tentatively, D is TRBD1 (8 bases). This CDR3 is 15 amino acids long. The germline V and J ends were trimmed by 3 bases and 2 bases, with 11 bases remaining between them. Germline CDR1 is SGHDT and CDR2 is FRDEAV. CDR3 sequence reads: CASSSQGGNTGQLYF. The CDR3 DNA, read in part, is TGTGCCAGCAGTTCACAGGGGGGGAACACCGGGCAGCTCTAC.

Of note for this clone: Gene names are the mouse ones. The CDR3 end falls 1 residue outside the read, so it is completed with the germline J gene. The V gene is TRBV12-2, the J gene TRBJ1-3; TRBD1 aligns across 7 bases. There are 15 residues in the CDR3. The germline gives CDR1 SGHLS, CDR2 HYDKME. V was clipped by 4 bases and J by 0 bases; unmatched bases: 5. CDR3 DNA (partial): TGTGCCAGCTCCCTACAGGGGTCTTCTGGAAATACGCTCTAT. This translates into CASSLQGSSGNTLY. The whole CDR3 is CASSLQGSSGNTLYF.

This clone has only a few counts. The germline and genes are mouse ones. The read comes to an end 1 residue before the CDR3 does, leaving the germline J gene to fill in the end. The rearrangement joins TRBV5 to TRBJ1-6, with TRBD1 as a possible D gene (6 bases). TRBJ1-6 counts as an open reading frame of uncertain function. V dropped 2 bases and J dropped 8 bases, with 13 bases sitting between them. Germline CDR1 and CDR2: LGHNA and YNLKQL (reference sequence). The length of the CDR3 is 15 residues. The CDR3 loop reads CASSQQDREDSPLYF. The DNA read from the CDR3 is TGTGCCAGCAGCCAACAGGACAGAGAGGATTCGCCCCTCTAC.

This clone has more than one count but fewer than ten. All gene names here are mouse names. The missing CDR3 end, 1 residue past where the read stops, is filled in from the germline J gene. This rearrangement joins TRBV16 to TRBJ2-7; TRBD1 matches 10 bases. The germline gives CDR1 SGHSA, CDR2 FRNQAP. This CDR3 comprises 15 residues. Trimming cost V 1 base and J 4 bases; bases outside gene matches: 4. The sequenced CDR3 bases are TGTGCAAGCAGCTTAGCCGGGACAGGGGAGTATGAACAGTAC. Translating it yields CASSLAGTGEYEQY. The whole CDR3 is CASSLAGTGEYEQYF.

This clone was observed a handful of times. All gene names here are mouse names. The read ends 1 residue early relative to the CDR3; the germline J gene fills the gap. The genes are TRBV26 and TRBJ2-7, with 7 nucleotides matching TRBD1. Trimming took 4 bases from V and 6 from J; bases not matched to a gene: 3. This CDR3 region has 12 residues. Germline assignment: CDR1 KGHPV and CDR2 FQNQEV (reference sequence). The covered CDR3 bases are TGTGCCAGCAGTCGACAGGGAGGTGAACAGTAC. Translating gives CASSRQGGEQY. The entire CDR3 reads CASSRQGGEQYF.

This clone was observed a handful of times. Gene names are mouse gene names. The CDR3 loop reads CASSQTGDEQYF. The covered CDR3 bases are TGTGCCAGCAGTCAGACAGGGGATGAACAGTAC. This chain joins TRBV26 and TRBJ2-7, with 8 bases identical to TRBD1. The sequence runs out 1 residue before the end of the CDR3; the remainder is reconstructed from the germline J gene. V dropped 4 bases and J dropped 5; count of bases not matched to a gene: 1. The CDR3 has 12 residues. CDR1 and CDR2 from the germline V gene are KGHPV and FQNQEV (reference sequence). Full variable domain (rest looked up from reference TRBV26 and TRBJ2-7): NSKVIQTPRYLVKGQGQKAKMRCIPEKGHPVVFWYQQNKNNEFKFLINFQNQEVLQQIDMTEKRFSAECPSNSPCSLEIQSSEAGDSALYLCASSQTGDEQYFGPGTRLTVL.

With regard to this clone: The listed genes are named as in mouse. Incomplete CDR3 DNA: TGTGCCAGCTCTCTTTACTCTGGGGGGCAAAACACCTTGTAC. Residues: CASSLYSGGQNTLY. The whole CDR3 protein is CASSLYSGGQNTLYF. The V call is TRBV12-2, the J call TRBJ2-4; 8 nucleotides align to TRBD2. The CDR3 end falls 1 residue outside the read, so it is completed with the germline J gene. V lost 1 base, J lost 3 bases, and 5 bases stayed unmatched. CDR1 is SGHLS and CDR2 is HYDKME in the germline V gene. This CDR3 has 15 residues.

To note about this clone: The genes are named according to mouse. The read stops 1 residue short of the end of the CDR3; the missing end is completed from the germline J gene. V and J are TRBV24 and TRBJ2-4; possible D gene TRBD1, 7 bases. The germline CDR1 and CDR2 sequences are KGHTA and FRNEEI. V gave up 4 bases and J gave up 0 bases, with 14 bases separating them. The CDR3 is 16 residues long. The CDR3 protein is CASSPGQGGSQNTLYF. The covered CDR3 bases are TGTGCCAGCAGTCCCGGCCAGGGGGGTAGTCAAAACACCTTGTAC.